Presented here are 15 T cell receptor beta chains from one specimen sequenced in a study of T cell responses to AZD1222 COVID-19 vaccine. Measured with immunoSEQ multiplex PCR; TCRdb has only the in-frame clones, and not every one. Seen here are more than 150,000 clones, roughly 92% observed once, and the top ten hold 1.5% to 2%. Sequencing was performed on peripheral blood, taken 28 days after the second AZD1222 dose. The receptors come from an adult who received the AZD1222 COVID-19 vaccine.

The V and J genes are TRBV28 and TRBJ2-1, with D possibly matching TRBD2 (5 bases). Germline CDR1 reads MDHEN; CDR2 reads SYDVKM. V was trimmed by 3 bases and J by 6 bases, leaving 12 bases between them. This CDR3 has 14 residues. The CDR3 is CASSLRASRNEQFF. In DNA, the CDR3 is TGTGCCAGCAGTTTGAGAGCTAGCCGCAATGAGCAGTTCTTC.

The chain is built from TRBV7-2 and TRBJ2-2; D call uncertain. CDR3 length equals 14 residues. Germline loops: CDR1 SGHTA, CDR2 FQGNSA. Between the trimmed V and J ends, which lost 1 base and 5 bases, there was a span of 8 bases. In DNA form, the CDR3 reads TGTGCCAGCAGCTTAGTTTCCGCTACCGGGGAGCTGTTTTTT. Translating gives CASSLVSATGELFF.

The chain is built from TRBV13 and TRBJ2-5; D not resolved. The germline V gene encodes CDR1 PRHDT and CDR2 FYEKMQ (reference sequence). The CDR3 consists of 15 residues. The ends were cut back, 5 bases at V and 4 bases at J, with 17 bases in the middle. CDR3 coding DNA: TGTGCCAGCAGCCATGGGTCCTCTGAAGGAGAGACCCAGTACTTC. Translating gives CASSHGSSEGETQYF.

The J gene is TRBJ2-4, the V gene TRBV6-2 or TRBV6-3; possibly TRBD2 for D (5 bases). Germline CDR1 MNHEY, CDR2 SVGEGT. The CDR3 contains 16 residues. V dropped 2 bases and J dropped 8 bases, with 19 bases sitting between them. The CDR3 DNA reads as TGTGCCAGCAGTTACGCTTCGGTGGACTTGGTAGACATTCAGTACTTC. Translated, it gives CASSYASVDLVDIQYF.

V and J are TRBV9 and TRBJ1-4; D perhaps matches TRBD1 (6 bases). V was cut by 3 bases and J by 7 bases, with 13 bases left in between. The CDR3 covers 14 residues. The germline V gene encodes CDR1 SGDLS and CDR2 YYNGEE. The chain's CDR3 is CASSELQGFEKLFF. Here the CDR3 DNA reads TGTGCCAGCAGCGAACTACAGGGATTTGAAAAACTGTTTTTT.

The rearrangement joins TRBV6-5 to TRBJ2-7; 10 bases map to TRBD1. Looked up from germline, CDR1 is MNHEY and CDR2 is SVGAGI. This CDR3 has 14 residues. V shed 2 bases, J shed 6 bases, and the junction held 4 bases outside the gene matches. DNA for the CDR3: TGTGCCAGCAGTTACGGCGGGACAGGGGTCGAGCAGTACTTC. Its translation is CASSYGGTGVEQYF.

Here the CDR3 reads CASSSSKGGLNEKLFF. The CDR3 DNA follows: TGTGCCAGCAGTTCTTCTAAAGGGGGACTTAATGAAAAACTGTTTTTT. V usage is TRBV6-5 and J usage is TRBJ1-4, with a possible D match to TRBD1 (6 bases). Looked up from germline, CDR1 is MNHEY and CDR2 is SVGAGI. CDR3 length: 16 residues. Trimming took 4 bases from V and 4 from J, leaving 16 bases between them.

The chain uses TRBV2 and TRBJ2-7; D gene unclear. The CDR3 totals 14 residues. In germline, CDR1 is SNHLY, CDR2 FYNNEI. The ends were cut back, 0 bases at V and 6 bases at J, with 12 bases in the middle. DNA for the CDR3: TGTGCCAGCAGTGAAGCGTATGGCAGCCCCGAGCAGTACTTC. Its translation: CASSEAYGSPEQYF.

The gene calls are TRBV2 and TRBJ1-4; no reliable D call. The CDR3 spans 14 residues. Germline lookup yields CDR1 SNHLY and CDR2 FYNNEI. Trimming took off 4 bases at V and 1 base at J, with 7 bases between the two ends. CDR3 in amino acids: CASSGRRTNEKLFF. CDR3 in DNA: TGTGCCAGCAGTGGGCGGAGAACTAATGAAAAACTGTTTTTT.

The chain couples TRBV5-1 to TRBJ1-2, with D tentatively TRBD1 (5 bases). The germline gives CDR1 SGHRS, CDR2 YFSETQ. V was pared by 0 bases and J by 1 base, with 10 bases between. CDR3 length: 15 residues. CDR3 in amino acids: CASSLVVGGNYGYTF. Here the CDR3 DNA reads TGCGCCAGCAGCTTGGTCGTTGGGGGTAACTATGGCTACACCTTC.

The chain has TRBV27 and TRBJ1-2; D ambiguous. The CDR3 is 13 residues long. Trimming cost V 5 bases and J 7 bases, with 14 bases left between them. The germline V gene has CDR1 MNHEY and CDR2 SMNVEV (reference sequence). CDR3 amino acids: CASSNELRGGYTF. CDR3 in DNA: TGTGCCAGCAGTAATGAGCTCCGGGGTGGCTACACCTTC.

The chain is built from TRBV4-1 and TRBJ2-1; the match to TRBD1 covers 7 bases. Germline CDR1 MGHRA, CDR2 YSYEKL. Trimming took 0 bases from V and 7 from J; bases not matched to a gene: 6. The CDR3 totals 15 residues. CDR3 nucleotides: TGCGCCAGCAGCCAAGATGTTTCCAGGGGGAATGAGCAGTTCTTC. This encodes CASSQDVSRGNEQFF.

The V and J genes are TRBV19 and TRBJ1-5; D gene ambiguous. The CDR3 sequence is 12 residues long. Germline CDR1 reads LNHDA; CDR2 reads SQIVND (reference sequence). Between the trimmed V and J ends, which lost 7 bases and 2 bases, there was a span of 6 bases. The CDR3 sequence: CASKEGNQPQHF. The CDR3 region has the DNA TGTGCCAGTAAGGAGGGCAATCAGCCCCAGCATTTT.

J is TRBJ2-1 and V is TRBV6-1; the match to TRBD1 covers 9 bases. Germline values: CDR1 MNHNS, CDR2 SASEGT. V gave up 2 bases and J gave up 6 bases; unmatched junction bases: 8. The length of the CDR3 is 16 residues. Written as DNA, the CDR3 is TGTGCCAGCAGTGAAATGACAGGGGGAGTAGGCAATGAGCAGTTCTTC. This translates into CASSEMTGGVGNEQFF.

CDR3 in amino acids: CASSPGMKGGADTQYF. CDR3 in DNA: TGTGCCAGCAGCCCTGGAATGAAAGGGGGCGCAGATACGCAGTATTTT. This chain connects TRBV11-3 to TRBJ2-3; 7 bases fit TRBD1. There are 16 residues in the CDR3. The J segment lost 4 bases and the V segment lost 5 bases, leaving 12 bases of the junction unmatched. Germline CDR1 SGHNT, CDR2 YENEEA. The entire variable domain, with the rest obtained from reference TRBV11-3 and TRBJ2-3, is as follows: EAGVVQSPRYKIIEKKQPVAFWCNPISGHNTLYWYLQNLGQGPELLIRYENEEAVDDSQLPKDRFSAERLKGVDSTLKIQPAELGDSAVYLCASSPGMKGGADTQYFGPGTRLTVL.